Described below is a single T cell receptor (beta chain) sequence and its context. Its antigen is still unknown. The sample is drawn from a study of T cell responses to AZD1222 COVID-19 vaccine. Study-level background: Pooling covered second doses at about 4 or about 12 weeks. Overall study results and limits: As reported, nearly half of all spike-specific TCRs target variant regions that are unmutated. Spike was spanned by vaccine-associated CD4 TCRs, with dominance at 160-218 and 743-854. It was only a handful of AZD1222 recipients who were seropositive at baseline.

CDR3 length: 15 residues. Germline assignment: CDR1 SEHNR and CDR2 FQNEAQ (reference sequence). Trimming removed 5 bases from V and 3 bases from J; junction bases left unmatched: 5. Some clones are missing from TCRdb's copy, which holds only in-frame ones; the method was immunoSEQ multiplex PCR. The data show 160,000 or so clones, with about 90% seen just once and roughly 5.5% held by the top ten. This rearrangement joins TRBV7-9 to TRBJ2-1; 9 bases are shared with TRBD2. The sequence was collected from an adult in good health. Sequences were derived from peripheral blood, sampled on day 0 of AZD1222 vaccination. For the CDR3, the DNA is TGTGCCAGCAGCCACAGCGGGAGGAACTACAATGAGCAGTTCTTC. It specifies CASSHSGRNYNEQFF.